Reported below is one TCR beta chain. This sample stems from a study of blood T cell repertoires in COVID-19. Germline CDR1 MNHEY, CDR2 SMNVEV (reference sequence). The CDR3 is 13 amino acids. V lost 8 bases, J lost 2 bases, and 3 bases stayed unmatched. TCRdb's table, derived via immunoSEQ multiplex PCR, lists solely in-frame clones and lacks some. The sample contains 100,000 or so clones, about three quarters of which appear only once. The V gene is TRBV27, the J gene TRBJ1-3, with 7 positions matching TRBD1. This TCR was recovered from a man older than 75 with acute or convalescent COVID-19. The sequencing input was peripheral blood. CDR3 sequence reads: CASHDRAGNTIYF. The CDR3, as DNA: TGTGCCAGCCATGACAGGGCTGGAAACACCATATATTTT.